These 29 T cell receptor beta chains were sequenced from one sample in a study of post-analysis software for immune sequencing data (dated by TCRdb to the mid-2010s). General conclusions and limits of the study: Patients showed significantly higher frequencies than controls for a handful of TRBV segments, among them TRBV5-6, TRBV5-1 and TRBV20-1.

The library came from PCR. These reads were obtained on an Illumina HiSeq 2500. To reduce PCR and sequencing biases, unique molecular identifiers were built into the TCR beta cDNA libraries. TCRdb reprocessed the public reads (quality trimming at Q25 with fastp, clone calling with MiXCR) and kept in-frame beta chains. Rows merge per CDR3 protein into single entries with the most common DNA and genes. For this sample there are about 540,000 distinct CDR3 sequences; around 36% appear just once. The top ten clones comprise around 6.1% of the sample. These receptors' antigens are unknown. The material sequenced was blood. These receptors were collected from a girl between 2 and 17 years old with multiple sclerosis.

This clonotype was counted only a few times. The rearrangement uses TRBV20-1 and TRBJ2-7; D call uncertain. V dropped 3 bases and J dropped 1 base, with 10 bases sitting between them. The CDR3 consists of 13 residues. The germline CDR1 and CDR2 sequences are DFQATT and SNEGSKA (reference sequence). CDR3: CSASSDRSYEQYF. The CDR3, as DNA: TGCAGTGCTAGCTCGGACCGTTCCTACGAGCAGTACTTC.

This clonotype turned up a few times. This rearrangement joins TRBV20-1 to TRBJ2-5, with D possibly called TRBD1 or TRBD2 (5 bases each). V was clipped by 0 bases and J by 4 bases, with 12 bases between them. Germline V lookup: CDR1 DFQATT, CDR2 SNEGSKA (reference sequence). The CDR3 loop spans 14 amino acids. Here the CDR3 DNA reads TGCAGTGCTAGAGACGGGACCGTTGGAGAGACCCAGTACTTC. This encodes CSARDGTVGETQYF.

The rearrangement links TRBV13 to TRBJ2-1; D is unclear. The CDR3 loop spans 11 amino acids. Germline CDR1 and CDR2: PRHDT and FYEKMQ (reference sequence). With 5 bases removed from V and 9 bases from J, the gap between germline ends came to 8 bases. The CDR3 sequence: CASSVVSEQFF. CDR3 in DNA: TGTGCCAGCAGCGTAGTTAGTGAGCAGTTCTTC.

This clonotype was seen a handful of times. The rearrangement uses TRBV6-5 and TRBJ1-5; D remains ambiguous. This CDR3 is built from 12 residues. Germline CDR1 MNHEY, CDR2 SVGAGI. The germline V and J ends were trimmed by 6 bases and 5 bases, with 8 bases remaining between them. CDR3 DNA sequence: TGTGCCAGCAGAGACGGTGATCAGCCCCAGCATTTT. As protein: CASRDGDQPQHF.

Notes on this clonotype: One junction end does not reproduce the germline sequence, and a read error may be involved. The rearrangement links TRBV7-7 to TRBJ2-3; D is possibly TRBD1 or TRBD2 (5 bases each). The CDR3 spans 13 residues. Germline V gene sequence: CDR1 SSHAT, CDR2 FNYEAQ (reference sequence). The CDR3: CASSLGERDTQYF. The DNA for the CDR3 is TGTGCTAGCAGCTTGGGGGAAAGAGATACGCAGTATTTT.

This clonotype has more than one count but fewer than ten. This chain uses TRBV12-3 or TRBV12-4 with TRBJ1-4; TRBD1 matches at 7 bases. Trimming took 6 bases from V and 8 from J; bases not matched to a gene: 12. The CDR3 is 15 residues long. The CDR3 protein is CASSDARGNWEKLFF. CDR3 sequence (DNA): TGTGCCAGCAGCGACGCCAGGGGGAATTGGGAAAAACTGTTTTTT.

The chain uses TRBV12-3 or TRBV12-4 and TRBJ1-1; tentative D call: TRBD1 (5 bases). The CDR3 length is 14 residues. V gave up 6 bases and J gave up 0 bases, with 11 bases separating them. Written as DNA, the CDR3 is TGTGCCAGCAGCACCGGAGGGGTGAACACTGAAGCTTTCTTT. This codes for CASSTGGVNTEAFF.

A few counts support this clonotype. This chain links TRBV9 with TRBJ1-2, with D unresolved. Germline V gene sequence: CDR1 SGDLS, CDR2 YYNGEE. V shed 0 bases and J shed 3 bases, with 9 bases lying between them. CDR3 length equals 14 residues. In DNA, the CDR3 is TGTGCCAGCAGCGTAGGTGGCGGATACTATGGCTACACCTTC. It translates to CASSVGGGYYGYTF.

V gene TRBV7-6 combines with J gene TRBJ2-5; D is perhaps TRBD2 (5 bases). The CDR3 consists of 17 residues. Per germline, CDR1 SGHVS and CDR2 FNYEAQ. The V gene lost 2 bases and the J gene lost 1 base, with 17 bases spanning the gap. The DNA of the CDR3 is TGTGCCAGCAGCTTATCGACTTCCGTCGGGGTCCAAGAGACCCAGTACTTC. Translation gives CASSLSTSVGVQETQYF.

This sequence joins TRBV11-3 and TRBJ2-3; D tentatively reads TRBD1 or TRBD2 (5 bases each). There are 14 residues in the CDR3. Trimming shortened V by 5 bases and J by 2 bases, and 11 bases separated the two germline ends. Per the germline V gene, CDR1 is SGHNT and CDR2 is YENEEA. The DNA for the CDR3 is TGTGCCAGCAGCCGGGGACCTTCCACAGATACGCAGTATTTT. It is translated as CASSRGPSTDTQYF.

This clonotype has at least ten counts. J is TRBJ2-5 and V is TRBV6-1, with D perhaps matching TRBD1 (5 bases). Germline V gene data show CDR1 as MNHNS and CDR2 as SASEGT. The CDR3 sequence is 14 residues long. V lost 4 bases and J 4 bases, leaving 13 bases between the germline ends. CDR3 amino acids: CASSVRGAGETQYF. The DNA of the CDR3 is TGTGCCAGCAGTGTAAGGGGTGCAGGAGAGACCCAGTACTTC.

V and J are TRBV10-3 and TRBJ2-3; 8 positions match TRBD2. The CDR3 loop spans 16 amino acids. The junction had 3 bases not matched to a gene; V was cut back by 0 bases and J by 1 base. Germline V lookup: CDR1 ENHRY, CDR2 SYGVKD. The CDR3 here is CAISESFSGGTDTQYF. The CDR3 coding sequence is TGTGCCATCAGTGAGTCGTTTAGCGGGGGCACAGATACGCAGTATTTT.

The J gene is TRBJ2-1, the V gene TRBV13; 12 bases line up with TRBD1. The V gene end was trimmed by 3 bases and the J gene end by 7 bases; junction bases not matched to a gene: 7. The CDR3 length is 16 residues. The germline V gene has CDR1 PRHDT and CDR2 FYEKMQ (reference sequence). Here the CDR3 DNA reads TGTGCCAGCAGCTTCGGGGGGGACAGGGGGCCAAATGAGCAGTTCTTC. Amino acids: CASSFGGDRGPNEQFF. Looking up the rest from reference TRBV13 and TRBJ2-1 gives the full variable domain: AAGVIQSPRHLIKEKRETATLKCYPIPRHDTVYWYQQGPGQDPQFLISFYEKMQSDKGSIPDRFSAQQFSDYHSELNMSSLELGDSALYFCASSFGGDRGPNEQFFGPGTRLTVL.

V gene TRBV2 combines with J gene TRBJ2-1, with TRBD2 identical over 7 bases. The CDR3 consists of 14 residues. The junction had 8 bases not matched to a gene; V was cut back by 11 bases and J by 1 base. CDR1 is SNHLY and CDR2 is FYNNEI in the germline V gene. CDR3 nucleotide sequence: TGTGCCGCTCGGGTGGGAGGGTCCTACAATGAGCAGTTCTTC. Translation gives CAARVGGSYNEQFF. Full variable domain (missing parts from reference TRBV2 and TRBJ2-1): EPEVTQTPSHQVTQMGQEVILRCVPISNHLYFYWYRQILGQKVEFLVSFYNNEISEKSEIFDDQFSVERPDGSNFTLKIRSTKLEDSAMYFCAARVGGSYNEQFFGPGTRLTVL.

CDR3 DNA sequence: TGCAGCGTTGAGGGCAGGGGTGAACAGCCCCAGCATTTT. It encodes CSVEGRGEQPQHF. This chain links TRBV29-1 with TRBJ1-5; a weak D match, TRBD1 (6 bases). Germline assignment: CDR1 SQVTM and CDR2 ANQGSEA. With 3 bases removed from V and 7 bases from J, the gap between germline ends came to 13 bases. CDR3 length equals 13 residues.

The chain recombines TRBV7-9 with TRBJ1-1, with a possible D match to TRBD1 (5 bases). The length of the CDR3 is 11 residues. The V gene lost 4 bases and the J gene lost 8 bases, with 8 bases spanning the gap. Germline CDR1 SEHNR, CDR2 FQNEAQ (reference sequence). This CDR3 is CASSSDREAFF. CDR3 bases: TGTGCCAGCAGCTCCGACAGAGAAGCTTTCTTT.

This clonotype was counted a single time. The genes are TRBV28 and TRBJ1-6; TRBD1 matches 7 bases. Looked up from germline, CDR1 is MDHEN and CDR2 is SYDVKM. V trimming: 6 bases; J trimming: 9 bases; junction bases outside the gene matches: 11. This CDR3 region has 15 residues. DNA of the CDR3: TGTGCCAGCAGGGAAGAGACAGGGCTTATTTCACCCCTCCACTTT. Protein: CASREETGLISPLHF. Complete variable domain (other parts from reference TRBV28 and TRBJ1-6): DVKVTQSSRYLVKRTGEKVFLECVQDMDHENMFWYRQDPGLGLRLIYFSYDVKMKEKGDIPEGYSVSREKKERFSLILESASTNQTSMYLCASREETGLISPLHFGNGTRLTVT.

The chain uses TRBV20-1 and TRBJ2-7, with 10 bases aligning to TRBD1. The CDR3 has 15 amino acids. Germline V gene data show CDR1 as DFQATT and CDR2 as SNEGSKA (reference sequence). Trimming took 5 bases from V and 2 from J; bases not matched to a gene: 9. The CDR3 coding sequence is TGCAGTGCTGAGGATTCCGGGACAGGGGCCTACGAGCAGTACTTC. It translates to CSAEDSGTGAYEQYF.

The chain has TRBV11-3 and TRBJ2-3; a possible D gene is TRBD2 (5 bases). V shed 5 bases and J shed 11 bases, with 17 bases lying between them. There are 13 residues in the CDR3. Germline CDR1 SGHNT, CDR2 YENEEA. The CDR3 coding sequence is TGTGCCAGCAGCGGGCCGGACTCTCGGCTGCAGTATTTT. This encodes CASSGPDSRLQYF.

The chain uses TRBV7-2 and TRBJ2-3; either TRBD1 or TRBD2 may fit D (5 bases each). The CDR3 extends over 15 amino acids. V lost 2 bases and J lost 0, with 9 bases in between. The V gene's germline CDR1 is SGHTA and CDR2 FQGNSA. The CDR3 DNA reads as TGTGCCAGCAGCTTAAGGGGAGACAGCACAGATACGCAGTATTTT. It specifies CASSLRGDSTDTQYF.

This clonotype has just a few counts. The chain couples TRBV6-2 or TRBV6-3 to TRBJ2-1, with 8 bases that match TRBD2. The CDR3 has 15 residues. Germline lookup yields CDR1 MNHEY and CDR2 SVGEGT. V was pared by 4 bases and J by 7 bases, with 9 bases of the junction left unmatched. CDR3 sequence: CASSFGLAVKNEQFF. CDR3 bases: TGTGCCAGCAGTTTTGGACTAGCTGTGAAGAATGAGCAGTTCTTC.

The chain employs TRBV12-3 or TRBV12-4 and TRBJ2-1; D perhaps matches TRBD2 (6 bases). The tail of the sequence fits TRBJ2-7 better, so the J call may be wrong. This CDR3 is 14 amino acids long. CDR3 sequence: CASSLAGGYNEQYF. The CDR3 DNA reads TGTGCCAGCAGTTTAGCGGGGGGTTACAATGAGCAGTACTTC.

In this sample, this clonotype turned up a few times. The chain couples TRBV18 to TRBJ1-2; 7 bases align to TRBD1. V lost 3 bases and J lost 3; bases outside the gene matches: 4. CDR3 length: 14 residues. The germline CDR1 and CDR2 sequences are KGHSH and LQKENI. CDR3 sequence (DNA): TGTGCCAGCTCACCGGGACAGTCGGACTATGGCTACACCTTC. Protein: CASSPGQSDYGYTF.

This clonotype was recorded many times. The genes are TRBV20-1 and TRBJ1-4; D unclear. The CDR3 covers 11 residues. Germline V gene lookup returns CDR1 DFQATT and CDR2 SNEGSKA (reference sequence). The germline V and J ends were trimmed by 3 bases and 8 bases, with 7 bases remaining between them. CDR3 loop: CSAREGEKLFF. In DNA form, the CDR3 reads TGCAGTGCTAGGGAAGGAGAAAAACTGTTTTTT.

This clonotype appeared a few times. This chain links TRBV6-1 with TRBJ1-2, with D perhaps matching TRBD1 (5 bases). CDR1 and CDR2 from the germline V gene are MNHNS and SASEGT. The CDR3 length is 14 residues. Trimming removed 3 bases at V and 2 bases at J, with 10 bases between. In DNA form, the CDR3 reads TGTGCCAGCAGTGATCCGGGGGGGAACTATGGCTACACCTTC. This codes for CASSDPGGNYGYTF.

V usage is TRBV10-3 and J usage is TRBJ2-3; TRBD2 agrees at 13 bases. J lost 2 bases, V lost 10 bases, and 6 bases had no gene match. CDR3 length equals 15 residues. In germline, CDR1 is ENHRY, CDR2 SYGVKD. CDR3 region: CATRTSGGNTDTQYF. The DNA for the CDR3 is TGTGCCACCCGGACTAGCGGGGGAAACACAGATACGCAGTATTTT.

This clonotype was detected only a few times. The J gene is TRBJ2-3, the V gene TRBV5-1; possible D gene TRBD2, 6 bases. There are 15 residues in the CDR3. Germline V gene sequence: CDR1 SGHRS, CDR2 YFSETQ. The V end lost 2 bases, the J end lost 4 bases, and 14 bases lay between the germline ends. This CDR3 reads CASSFDGGSSDTQYF. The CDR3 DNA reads TGCGCCAGCAGCTTTGACGGGGGTAGCTCAGATACGCAGTATTTT.

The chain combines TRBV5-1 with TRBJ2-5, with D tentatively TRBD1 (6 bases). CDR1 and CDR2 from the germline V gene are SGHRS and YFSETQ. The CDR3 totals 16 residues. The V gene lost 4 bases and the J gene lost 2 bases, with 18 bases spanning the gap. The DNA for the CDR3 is TGCGCCAGCAGCCCATCCGGACAGACGATTCAAGAGACCCAGTACTTC. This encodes CASSPSGQTIQETQYF.

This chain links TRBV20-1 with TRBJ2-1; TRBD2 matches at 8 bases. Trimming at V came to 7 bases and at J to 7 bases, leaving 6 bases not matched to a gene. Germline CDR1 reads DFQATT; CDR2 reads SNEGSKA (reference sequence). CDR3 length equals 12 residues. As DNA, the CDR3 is TGCAGTGAGCGGGGGCAGGGGAATGAGCAGTTCTTC. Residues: CSERGQGNEQFF.